The 5 T cell receptor beta chains below all came from one sample that was sequenced in a study of long-term antiretroviral therapy in people with HIV. The assay used was immunoSEQ (version v3.0), run at survey level. TCRdb's copy holds only in-frame clones and misses some; the assay was immunoSEQ multiplex PCR. The sample records tens of thousands of clones, about 90% being singletons. This material consisted of unsorted PBMCs, taken 2 years after starting antiretroviral therapy. These receptor sequences come from a man aged 50-60 years with HIV.

The V and J genes are TRBV29-1 and TRBJ1-1, with TRBD1 as a possible D gene (6 bases). Germline CDR1 SQVTM, CDR2 ANQGSEA. CDR3 length equals 13 residues. V was pared by 5 bases and J by 1 base, with 11 bases between. CDR3 sequence reads: CSVQGPANTEAFF. The CDR3 DNA reads TGCAGCGTTCAGGGGCCTGCGAACACTGAAGCTTTCTTT.

V is TRBV11-2 and J is TRBJ2-3, with D maybe TRBD1 (6 bases). Looked up from germline, CDR1 is SGHAT and CDR2 is FQNNGV. V shed 4 bases and J shed 5 bases, with 16 bases lying between them. This CDR3 is 15 amino acids long. Here the CDR3 DNA reads TGTGCCAGCAGCTCAACAGGGAATGTTGGAGATACGCAGTATTTT. Its translation: CASSSTGNVGDTQYF.

This clone was detected a few times. V usage is TRBV28 and J usage is TRBJ2-7; D gene uncertain. The V end lost 0 bases, the J end lost 7 bases, and 7 bases lay between the germline ends. This CDR3 is 12 amino acids long. Germline V gene lookup returns CDR1 MDHEN and CDR2 SYDVKM. CDR3 in DNA: TGTGCCAGCAGTTTATGGTCAACAGAGCAGTACTTC. It yields the protein CASSLWSTEQYF.

The V call is TRBV5-4, the J call TRBJ2-2, with 7 bases lining up with TRBD1. Trimming took 3 bases from V and 8 from J; bases not matched to a gene: 7. The CDR3 covers 14 residues. Germline CDR1 SGHNT, CDR2 YYREEE (reference sequence). The CDR3 region has the DNA TGTGCCAGCAGCTCACCCATCAGGGGGGGGGAGCTGTTTTTT. This gives the protein CASSSPIRGGELFF.

This chain links TRBV6-1 with TRBJ2-7; no definite D call. The germline V and J ends were trimmed by 2 bases and 2 bases, with 13 bases remaining between them. This CDR3 spans 15 amino acids. Germline V lookup: CDR1 MNHNS, CDR2 SASEGT. CDR3 nucleotides: TGTGCCAGCAGTGAATATCTGGGTTCTGCCTACGAGCAGTACTTC. Amino acid sequence: CASSEYLGSAYEQYF.